These 20 T cell receptor beta chains came from one sample sequenced in a study of cytomegalovirus exposure and HLA in healthy donors. The PCR had 60 Vbeta and 13 Jbeta primers. Sequencing used immunoSEQ multiplex PCR; TCRdb keeps in-frame clones, though not all of them. The sample includes 150,000 or so clones, roughly 84% of them seen just once. Sequenced material: PBMCs. These receptors were taken from a boy younger than 10 in good health and CMV-seronegative.

The CDR3 loop is CASSERVVRAEAFF. DNA of the CDR3: TGTGCCAGCAGTGAACGTGTAGTCAGGGCCGAAGCTTTCTTT. The rearrangement joins TRBV2 to TRBJ1-1, with a possible D match to TRBD1 (5 bases). Germline V CDR1 and CDR2: SNHLY, FYNNEI. The CDR3 contains 14 residues. V was clipped by 2 bases and J by 8 bases, with 15 bases between them.

Only one count was recorded for this clone. The V gene is TRBV29-1, the J gene TRBJ2-7; D perhaps matches TRBD2 (5 bases). The V gene lost 3 bases and the J gene lost 3 bases, with 12 bases spanning the gap. The CDR3 is 13 residues long. Per the germline V gene, CDR1 is SQVTM and CDR2 is ANQGSEA. CDR3 in DNA: TGCAGCGTTGAGGTCGACGGGGACTACGAGCAGTACTTC. It yields the protein CSVEVDGDYEQYF.

This chain uses TRBV5-1 with TRBJ2-7, with 10 nucleotides matching TRBD2. Germline loops: CDR1 SGHRS, CDR2 YFSETQ. This CDR3 has 16 amino acids. The ends lost 0 bases at V and 0 bases at J; junction bases unmatched: 3. CDR3 bases: TGCGCCAGCAGCTTGGCCGGGACTAGCGCCTCCTACGAGCAGTACTTC. Protein product: CASSLAGTSASYEQYF.

The gene calls are TRBV28 and TRBJ2-7, with 9 bases identical to TRBD2. Germline lookup yields CDR1 MDHEN and CDR2 SYDVKM. After removal of 7 bases from V and 4 bases from J, the junction contained 11 bases not matched to a gene. The CDR3 runs to 15 residues. CDR3 in amino acids: CASNDDLAGGYEQYF. The DNA for the CDR3 is TGTGCCAGCAATGACGATTTGGCGGGAGGGTACGAGCAGTACTTC.

The chain joins TRBV25-1 to TRBJ1-4, with TRBD1 identical over 7 bases. With V trimmed by 6 bases and J by 7 bases, 8 bases remained unmatched. This CDR3 spans 14 amino acids. CDR1 and CDR2 (germline): MGHDK, SYGVNS. The CDR3 sequence is CASSIGRGPEKLFF. DNA for the CDR3: TGTGCCAGCAGCATCGGAAGGGGGCCTGAAAAACTGTTTTTT.

This chain links TRBV29-1 with TRBJ2-5; perhaps TRBD1 as D (5 bases). The DNA end is a closer match to TRBJ2-7, so the J assignment may be wrong. The germline V gene has CDR1 SQVTM and CDR2 ANQGSEA. The CDR3 is made up of 12 amino acids. Here the CDR3 reads CSVRQSSYEQYF. The CDR3, as DNA: TGCAGCGTACGACAGAGCTCCTACGAGCAGTACTTC.

The chain recombines TRBV28 with TRBJ1-5; D perhaps matches TRBD1 (5 bases). The V end lost 7 bases, the J end lost 0 bases, and 13 bases lay between the germline ends. Germline CDR1 and CDR2: MDHEN and SYDVKM. The CDR3 has 15 amino acids. The CDR3 bases are TGTGCCAGCACCCAGGGTCTTTATAGCAATCAGCCCCAGCATTTT. Protein sequence: CASTQGLYSNQPQHF.

The V call is TRBV29-1, the J call TRBJ1-1; the D is unclear. The CDR3 has 11 amino acids. V shed 5 bases and J shed 3 bases, with 7 bases lying between them. CDR1 is SQVTM and CDR2 is ANQGSEA in the germline V gene. The CDR3 is CSVQRDTEAFF. DNA for the CDR3: TGCAGCGTTCAACGGGACACTGAAGCTTTCTTT.

The chain couples TRBV18 to TRBJ2-3; D call uncertain. Germline lookup yields CDR1 KGHSH and CDR2 LQKENI. The ends were cut back, 3 bases at V and 2 bases at J, with 9 bases in the middle. The CDR3 totals 14 residues. CDR3 sequence reads: CASSPLSHTDTQYF. CDR3 nucleotide sequence: TGTGCCAGCTCACCGTTGAGCCACACAGATACGCAGTATTTT.

The rearrangement links TRBV7-9 to TRBJ2-3; a possible D gene is TRBD2 (5 bases). Germline V gives CDR1 SEHNR, CDR2 FQNEAQ (reference sequence). Trimming left V 7 bases short and J 0 bases short, with 14 bases between. CDR3 size: 15 residues. CDR3 amino acids: CASNSGSLSTDTQYF. The CDR3 nucleotides are TGTGCCAGCAACAGTGGGAGCCTTAGCACAGATACGCAGTATTTT.

J is TRBJ2-1 and V is TRBV4-1, with 7 bases fitting TRBD1. Trimming cost V 3 bases and J 8 bases; bases outside gene matches: 7. This CDR3 comprises 14 residues. Germline CDR1 reads MGHRA; CDR2 reads YSYEKL. The chain's CDR3 is CASSHMTGLDEQFF. The CDR3 DNA follows: TGCGCCAGCAGCCACATGACAGGGTTGGATGAGCAGTTCTTC.

This clone was picked up one time. This sequence joins TRBV6-5 and TRBJ1-2; D ambiguous. The CDR3 spans 14 residues. Germline lookup yields CDR1 MNHEY and CDR2 SVGAGI. Trimming removed 0 bases from V and 5 bases from J, with 10 bases in between. This chain's CDR3 is CASSYSDIGYGYTF. CDR3 bases: TGTGCCAGCAGTTACTCCGACATTGGTTATGGCTACACCTTC.

V and J are TRBV5-6 and TRBJ1-6; D gene uncertain. This CDR3 has 18 residues. Trimming removed 4 bases at V and 8 bases at J, with 25 bases between. CDR1 is SGHDT, CDR2 YYEEEE, per germline. In DNA, the CDR3 is TGTGCCAGCAGCCCGCGTCTAAGAGGAGGTGGGTTGGATTCACCCCTCCACTTT. This gives the protein CASSPRLRGGGLDSPLHF.

The V gene is TRBV18, the J gene TRBJ2-3, with TRBD2 identical over 10 bases. The V gene's germline CDR1 is KGHSH and CDR2 LQKENI. This CDR3 spans 15 amino acids. J was trimmed by 2 bases and V by 5 bases; bases with no gene match: 4. CDR3 region: CASSIAGGLTDTQYF. The DNA of the CDR3 is TGTGCCAGCTCAATAGCGGGAGGACTCACAGATACGCAGTATTTT. Using reference TRBV18 and TRBJ2-3 for the parts outside the CDR3, the full variable domain is NAGVMQNPRHLVRRRGQEARLRCSPMKGHSHVYWYRQLPEEGLKFMVYLQKENIIDESGMPKERFSAEFPKEGPSILRIQQVVRGDSAAYFCASSIAGGLTDTQYFGPGTRLTVL.

The chain combines TRBV5-4 with TRBJ1-2, with 10 bases identical to TRBD1. CDR1 and CDR2 (germline): SGHNT, YYREEE (reference sequence). V trimming: 4 bases; J trimming: 6 bases; junction bases outside the gene matches: 6. The CDR3 sequence is 14 residues long. The CDR3 DNA sequence: TGTGCCAGCAGCAGCCGGACAGGGGGAGATGGCTACACCTTC. Its protein product is CASSSRTGGDGYTF.

This clone has just one count. Written as DNA, the CDR3 is TGTGCCAGCAGCCTGGGGACTAGCGGGAGGGGCGAGCAGTACTTC. Residues: CASSLGTSGRGEQYF. The J gene is TRBJ2-5, the V gene TRBV7-9, with 16 bases identical to TRBD2. The DNA end is more similar to TRBJ2-7, so the J call may be wrong. CDR3 length equals 15 residues. The germline V gene encodes CDR1 SEHNR and CDR2 FQNEAQ (reference sequence).

The V call is TRBV29-1, the J call TRBJ2-5, with D possibly matching TRBD2 (5 bases). V shed 4 bases and J shed 4 bases, with 13 bases lying between them. The CDR3 loop spans 13 amino acids. Germline V CDR1 and CDR2: SQVTM, ANQGSEA. This CDR3 is CSVAGLQAETQYF. CDR3 nucleotide sequence: TGCAGCGTTGCAGGACTTCAGGCAGAGACCCAGTACTTC.

CDR3 residues: CASSYLISGNNYEQYF. For the CDR3, the DNA is TGTGCCAGCAGTTACCTGATCTCAGGGAACAACTACGAGCAGTACTTC. The chain employs TRBV6-5 and TRBJ2-7; a weak D match, TRBD1 (5 bases). V was trimmed by 2 bases and J by 3 bases, leaving 17 bases between them. Germline CDR1 and CDR2: MNHEY and SVGAGI. The CDR3 is 16 residues long.

The chain combines TRBV29-1 with TRBJ2-3; TRBD1 agrees at 9 bases. V dropped 6 bases and J dropped 0; count of bases not matched to a gene: 4. The CDR3 runs 14 residues. Per germline, CDR1 SQVTM and CDR2 ANQGSEA. The CDR3 DNA sequence: TGCAGCGTCGGACAGGGGTATAGCACAGATACGCAGTATTTT. Its translation: CSVGQGYSTDTQYF.

The V and J genes are TRBV7-6 and TRBJ2-3, with 7 bases aligning to TRBD2. Germline V gene lookup returns CDR1 SGHVS and CDR2 FNYEAQ. V gave up 5 bases and J gave up 5 bases; unmatched junction bases: 4. This CDR3 has 13 amino acids. DNA of the CDR3: TGTGCCAGCAGCCCTTGGGGGGGAGATACGCAGTATTTT. It yields the protein CASSPWGGDTQYF.